One sample yielded the 4 T cell receptor beta chains listed below, sequenced in a study of Tregs in tolerant kidney transplant recipients. Data came from immunoSEQ multiplex PCR; TCRdb stores just in-frame clones and leaves some out. The sample contains fewer than 80,000 clones, 95% to 98% of which appear only once. Sequences were derived from Tregs from blood, sampled before the transplant. The source is a human donor who received a combined kidney and bone marrow transplant.

The genes are TRBV10-3 and TRBJ2-1; no firm D call. Germline values: CDR1 ENHRY, CDR2 SYGVKD. V was shortened by 4 bases and J by 0 bases, with 10 bases between the two germline ends. This CDR3 contains 15 residues. This chain's CDR3 is CAISVEIISYNEQFF. In DNA form, the CDR3 reads TGTGCCATCAGTGTGGAGATAATCTCCTACAATGAGCAGTTCTTC.

This chain connects TRBV30 to TRBJ1-3; TRBD1 matches 9 bases. Per the germline V gene, CDR1 is GTSNPN and CDR2 is SVGIG (reference sequence). The CDR3 covers 17 residues. The ends lost 5 bases at V and 0 bases at J; junction bases unmatched: 11. The CDR3 DNA reads TGTGCCTGGCAAGACATCGGGACAGGGTTCTCTGGAAACACCATATATTTT. This sequence encodes CAWQDIGTGFSGNTIYF.

The chain recombines TRBV18 with TRBJ2-7; weak D call: TRBD2 (6 bases). Trimming shortened V by 3 bases and J by 6 bases, and 9 bases separated the two germline ends. Germline CDR1 KGHSH, CDR2 LQKENI. CDR3 length equals 12 residues. CDR3 amino acids: CASSPGGIEQYF. The CDR3 DNA reads as TGTGCCAGCTCACCCGGCGGGATCGAGCAGTACTTC.

V usage is TRBV9 and J usage is TRBJ2-2, with no clear D. This CDR3 contains 13 residues. CDR1 is SGDLS and CDR2 is YYNGEE in the germline V gene. Trimming removed 3 bases from V and 6 bases from J, with 9 bases in between. CDR3 residues: CASSAIRAGELFF. The CDR3 bases are TGTGCCAGCAGCGCCATTAGAGCCGGGGAGCTGTTTTTT.